The rows below give T cell receptor beta chains drawn from one sample of a study of shared clonotypes between healthy human individuals. This table comes from immunoSEQ multiplex PCR, and its TCRdb copy is limited to in-frame clones, with some not included. The sample carries 2 million to 2.5 million clones, almost 96% recorded once. The specimen was naive CD4+ T cells sorted from blood. These receptors came from a man younger than 30 in good health. CDR3s include the opening cysteine and the closing phenylalanine or tryptophan. A D gene is named only where the DNA matches it firmly. The size of a clone is reported for some rows only, either as once, few or many, or as a class for expanded clones.

d_gene	v_gene	j_gene	abundance	CDR3nt	CDR3aa
-	TRBV10-3	TRBJ1-1	-	TGTGCCATCGGGGTATATGGTGCAGAAGCTTTCTTT	CAIGVYGAEAFF
-	TRBV27	TRBJ2-7	-	TGTGCCAGCAAAGGGCCTCGGGGACAAAGCGAGCAGTACTTC	CASKGPRGQSEQYF
TRBD2	TRBV5-4	TRBJ2-5	-	TGTGCCAGCAGCGGCGGACTAGCGGCAACGCAAGAGACCCAGTACTTC	CASSGGLAATQETQYF
-	TRBV6-1	TRBJ1-2	-	TGTGCCAGCCCCGAGGAGGGTCTTAACTATGGCTACACCTTC	CASPEEGLNYGYTF
-	TRBV7-9	TRBJ1-5	-	TGTGCCAGCAGCCTAGACAGAGGCAATCAGCCCCAGCATTTT	CASSLDRGNQPQHF
-	TRBV20-1	TRBJ2-7	-	TGCAGTGCTAGTCTAGACTACGAGCAGTACTTC	CSASLDYEQYF
-	TRBV6-5	TRBJ2-7	-	TGTGCCAGCAGTAACTACTACGAGCAGTACTTC	CASSNYYEQYF
-	TRBV7-9	TRBJ2-3	once	TGTGCCAGCAGCCCTGGGAACACAGATACGCAGTATTTT	CASSPGNTDTQYF
-	TRBV6-1	TRBJ1-1	-	TGTGCCAGCAGAGGATTACAGGGGAACACTGAAGCTTTCTTT	CASRGLQGNTEAFF
-	TRBV2	TRBJ1-4	-	TGTGCCAGCAGTGAAGTGGGGGCCGGTGAAAAACTGTTTTTT	CASSEVGAGEKLFF
-	TRBV9	TRBJ1-6	-	TGTGCCAGCAGCGCGGAGGGAGGCAATTCACCCCTCCACTTT	CASSAEGGNSPLHF
TRBD1	TRBV5-1	TRBJ1-6	-	TGCGCCAGCAGCTCGGGACAGGGGAATTCACCCCTCCACTTT	CASSSGQGNSPLHF
TRBD1	TRBV25-1	TRBJ1-6	-	TGTGCCAGCGGACAGGGGGCCCGCTCCTATAATTCACCCCTCCACTTT	CASGQGARSYNSPLHF
TRBD1	TRBV5-1	TRBJ2-4	few	TGCGCCAGCAGCTTGGGGGACAGTCAAAACATTCAGTACTTC	CASSLGDSQNIQYF
TRBD1	TRBV30	TRBJ1-2	-	TGTGCCTGGAGTTTCGACGCCGGGACAGGGAGTGGCTACACCTTC	CAWSFDAGTGSGYTF
-	TRBV11-2	TRBJ2-4	-	TGTGCCAGCAGCTTAGTGGGCGGGACGCCGCGCTTAGCCAAAAACATTCAGTACTTC	CASSLVGGTPRLAKNIQYF
-	TRBV7-8	TRBJ2-7	-	TGTGCCAGCAGCTTAGCGGGACCAAACTTATACGAGCAGTACTTC	CASSLAGPNLYEQYF
-	TRBV10-3	TRBJ1-3	-	TGTGCCATCAGCCAGACCGGGAAAGCGTCTGGAAACACCATATATTTT	CAISQTGKASGNTIYF
-	TRBV4-1	TRBJ2-5	-	TGCGCCAGCAGCCAAGTCCCGGGGATCCAAGAGACCCAGTACTTC	CASSQVPGIQETQYF
TRBD1	TRBV25-1	TRBJ1-1	-	TGTGCCAGCAGTGAACCCAGACAGGGAAGCACTGAAGCTTTCTTT	CASSEPRQGSTEAFF
-	TRBV20-1	TRBJ1-2	-	TGCAGTGCTACCGGGAACTATGGCTACACCTTC	CSATGNYGYTF
-	TRBV6-1	TRBJ1-5	-	TGTGCCAGCAGTGAAGCTAGCACAGTGACCAATCAGCCCCAGCATTTT	CASSEASTVTNQPQHF
TRBD1	TRBV6-1	TRBJ2-3	-	TGTGCCAGCAGTCCGGGACAGGGTAGTGGGACGCAGTATTTT	CASSPGQGSGTQYF
TRBD1	TRBV7-2	TRBJ2-6	-	TGTGCCAGCAGCCCTCGACAGGGGGTCGGTGGGGCCAACGTCCTGACTTTC	CASSPRQGVGGANVLTF
-	TRBV6-5	TRBJ2-3	-	TGTGCCAGCAGTGACGTTGGACAGCTAGATACGCAGTATTTT	CASSDVGQLDTQYF
-	TRBV30	TRBJ2-5	-	TGTGCCTGGAGTGTAAGTAGCAGGGTCCAAGAGACCCAGTACTTC	CAWSVSSRVQETQYF
-	TRBV5-1	TRBJ2-2	-	TGCGCCAGCAGCCTATACCGTGATGCGCTGTTTTTT	CASSLYRDALFF
-	TRBV29-1	TRBJ1-2	-	TGCAGCGTTTCCCCCCATGGTGGGTTAGATGGCTACACCTTC	CSVSPHGGLDGYTF
-	TRBV4-3	TRBJ2-2	once	TGCGCCAGCAGCCAGCAGGGAACCGGGGAGCTGTTTTTT	CASSQQGTGELFF
TRBD1	TRBV2	TRBJ1-3	-	TGTGCCAGCAGCTCCGGGACAGTGTCTGGAAACACCATATATTTT	CASSSGTVSGNTIYF
-	TRBV30	TRBJ2-7	-	TGTGCCTGGAGTCAGAGCTCCTACGAGCAGTACTTC	CAWSQSSYEQYF
-	TRBV6-4	TRBJ2-3	-	TGTGCCAGTTCCCCCACCCGCGGCACAGATACGCAGTATTTT	CASSPTRGTDTQYF
-	TRBV7-9	TRBJ2-1	once	TGTGCCAGCAGCCTGGACTACAATGAGCAGTTCTTC	CASSLDYNEQFF
-	TRBV30	TRBJ1-1	-	TGTGCCTGGAGAATGCTGGGGGGGACTGAAGCTTTCTTT	CAWRMLGGTEAFF
-	TRBV6-1	TRBJ2-7	-	TGTGCCAGCAGTGAAGCCGCCTCGGCGGTCTACGAGCAGTACTTC	CASSEAASAVYEQYF
TRBD1	TRBV6-1	TRBJ1-1	-	TGTGCCAGCAGTGGGCCGGGACAGATGAACACTGAAGCTTTCTTT	CASSGPGQMNTEAFF
-	TRBV29-1	TRBJ1-1	-	TGCAGCGTTGACAGATACATGAACACTGAAGCTTTCTTT	CSVDRYMNTEAFF
-	TRBV18	TRBJ1-1	-	TGTGCCAGCTCTGGACCCGTACACACTGAAGCTTTCTTT	CASSGPVHTEAFF
TRBD1	TRBV27	TRBJ2-7	-	TGTGCCAGCAGTTCCGGTACAGGGGGCATGTACTTC	CASSSGTGGMYF
TRBD2	TRBV7-9	TRBJ2-2	-	TGTGCCAGCAGCTTCCTAGCGGGGTGGAACACCGGGGAGCTGTTTTTT	CASSFLAGWNTGELFF
-	TRBV5-4	TRBJ1-2	-	TGTGCCAGCAGCCTCGCAGGGAACTATGGCTACACCTTC	CASSLAGNYGYTF
-	TRBV5-1	TRBJ2-2	-	TGCGCCAGCAGGTTAACGGGTAACACCGGGGAGCTGTTTTTT	CASRLTGNTGELFF
-	TRBV7-2	TRBJ1-5	-	TGTGCCAGCAGCTTAGGGGTGGCGGAACCCCAGCATTTT	CASSLGVAEPQHF
-	TRBV27	TRBJ1-5	once	TGTGCCAGCAGTTCTAAGGGCAGGGGAGTAGGTCAGCCCCAGCATTTT	CASSSKGRGVGQPQHF
TRBD2	TRBV4-1	TRBJ2-3	-	TGCGCCAGCAGCCAAGTACTAGCGACAGATACGCAGTATTTT	CASSQVLATDTQYF
-	TRBV12-2	TRBJ2-2	-	TGTGCAAGTCGGTATGGGAATGGAGGCACCGGGGAGCTGTTTTTT	CASRYGNGGTGELFF
-	TRBV5-1	TRBJ2-3	-	TGCGCCAGCAGGGCTAGCGGCACAGATACGCAGTATTTT	CASRASGTDTQYF